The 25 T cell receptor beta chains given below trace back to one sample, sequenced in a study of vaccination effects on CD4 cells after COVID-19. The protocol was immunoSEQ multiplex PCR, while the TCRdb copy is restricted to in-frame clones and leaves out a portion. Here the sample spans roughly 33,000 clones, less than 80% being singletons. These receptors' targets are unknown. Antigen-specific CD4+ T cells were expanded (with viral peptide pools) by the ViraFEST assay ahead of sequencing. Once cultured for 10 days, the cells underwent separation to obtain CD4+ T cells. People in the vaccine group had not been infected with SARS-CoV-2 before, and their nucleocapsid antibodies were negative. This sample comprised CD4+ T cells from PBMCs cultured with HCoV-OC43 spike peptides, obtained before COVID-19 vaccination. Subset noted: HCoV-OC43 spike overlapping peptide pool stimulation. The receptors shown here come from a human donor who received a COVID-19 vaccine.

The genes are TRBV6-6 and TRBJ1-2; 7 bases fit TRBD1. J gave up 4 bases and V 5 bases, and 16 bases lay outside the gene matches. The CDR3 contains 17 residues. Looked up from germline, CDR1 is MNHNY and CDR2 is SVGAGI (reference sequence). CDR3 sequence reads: CASSPPGTELLIYGYTF. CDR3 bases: TGTGCCAGCAGTCCCCCGGGGACAGAGCTTCTTATCTATGGCTACACCTTC.

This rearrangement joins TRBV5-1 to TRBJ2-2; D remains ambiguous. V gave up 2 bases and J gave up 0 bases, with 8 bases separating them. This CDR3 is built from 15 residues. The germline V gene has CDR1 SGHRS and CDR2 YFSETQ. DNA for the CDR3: TGCGCCAGCAGCTTTGGCAGTACGAACACCGGGGAGCTGTTTTTT. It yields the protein CASSFGSTNTGELFF.

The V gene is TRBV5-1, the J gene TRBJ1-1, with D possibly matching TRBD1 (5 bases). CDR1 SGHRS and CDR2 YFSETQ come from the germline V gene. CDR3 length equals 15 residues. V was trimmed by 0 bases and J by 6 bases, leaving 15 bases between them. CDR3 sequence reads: CASSLEGQLGAEAFF. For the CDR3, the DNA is TGCGCCAGCAGCTTGGAGGGGCAGTTGGGCGCTGAAGCTTTCTTT.

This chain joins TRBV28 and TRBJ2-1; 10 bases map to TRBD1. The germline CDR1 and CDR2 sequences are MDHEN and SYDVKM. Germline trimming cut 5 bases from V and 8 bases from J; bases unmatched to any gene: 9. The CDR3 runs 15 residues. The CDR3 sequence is CASSRQGARSDEQFF. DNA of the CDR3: TGTGCCAGCAGTCGACAGGGGGCGCGTTCCGATGAGCAGTTCTTC.

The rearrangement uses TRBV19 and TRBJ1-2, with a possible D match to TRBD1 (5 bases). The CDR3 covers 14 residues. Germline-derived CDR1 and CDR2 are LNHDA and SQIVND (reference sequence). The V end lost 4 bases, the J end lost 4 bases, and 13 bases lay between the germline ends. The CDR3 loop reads CASSTGQGSYGYTF. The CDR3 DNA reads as TGTGCCAGTAGTACGGGTCAGGGATCCTATGGCTACACCTTC.

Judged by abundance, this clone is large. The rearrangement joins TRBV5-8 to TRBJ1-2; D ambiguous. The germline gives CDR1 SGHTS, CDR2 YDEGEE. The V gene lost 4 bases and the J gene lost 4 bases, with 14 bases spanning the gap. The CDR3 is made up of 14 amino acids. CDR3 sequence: CASSRPPGGYGYTF. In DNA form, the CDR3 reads TGTGCCAGCAGCCGACCCCCGGGCGGCTATGGCTACACCTTC.

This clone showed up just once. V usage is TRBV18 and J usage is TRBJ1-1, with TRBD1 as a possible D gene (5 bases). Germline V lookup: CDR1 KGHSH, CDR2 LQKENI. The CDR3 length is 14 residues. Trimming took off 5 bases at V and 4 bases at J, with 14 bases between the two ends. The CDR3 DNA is TGTGCCAGCTCAGAGGGGACTCAGGGCACTGAAGCTTTCTTT. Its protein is CASSEGTQGTEAFF. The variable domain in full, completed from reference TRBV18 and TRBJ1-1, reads NAGVMQNPRHLVRRRGQEARLRCSPMKGHSHVYWYRQLPEEGLKFMVYLQKENIIDESGMPKERFSAEFPKEGPSILRIQQVVRGDSAAYFCASSEGTQGTEAFFGQGTRLTVV.

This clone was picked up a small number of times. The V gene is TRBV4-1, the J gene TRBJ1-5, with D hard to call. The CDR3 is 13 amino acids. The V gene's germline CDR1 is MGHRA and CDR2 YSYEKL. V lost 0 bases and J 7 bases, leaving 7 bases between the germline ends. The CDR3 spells CASSQDTGQPQHF. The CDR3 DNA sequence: TGCGCCAGCAGCCAAGATACGGGGCAGCCCCAGCATTTT.

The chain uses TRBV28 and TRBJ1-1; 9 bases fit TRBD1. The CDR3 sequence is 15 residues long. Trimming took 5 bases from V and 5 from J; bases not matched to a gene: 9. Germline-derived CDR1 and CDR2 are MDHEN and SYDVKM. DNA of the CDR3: TGTGCCAGCAGTATGTCGACAGGGGGGAGGACTGAAGCTTTCTTT. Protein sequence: CASSMSTGGRTEAFF.

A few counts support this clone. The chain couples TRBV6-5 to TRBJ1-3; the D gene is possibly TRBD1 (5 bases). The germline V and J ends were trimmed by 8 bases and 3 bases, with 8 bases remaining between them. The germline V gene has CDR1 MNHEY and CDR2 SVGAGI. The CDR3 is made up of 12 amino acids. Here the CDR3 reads CASPTDGNTIYF. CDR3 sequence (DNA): TGTGCCAGCCCGACAGATGGAAACACCATATATTTT.

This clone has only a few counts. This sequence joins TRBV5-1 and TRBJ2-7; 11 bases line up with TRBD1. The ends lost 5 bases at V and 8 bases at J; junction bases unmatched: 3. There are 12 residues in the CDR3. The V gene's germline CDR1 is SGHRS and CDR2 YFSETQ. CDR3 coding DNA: TGCGCCAGCAGGGACAGGGGGCTCAAGCAGTACTTC. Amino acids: CASRDRGLKQYF.

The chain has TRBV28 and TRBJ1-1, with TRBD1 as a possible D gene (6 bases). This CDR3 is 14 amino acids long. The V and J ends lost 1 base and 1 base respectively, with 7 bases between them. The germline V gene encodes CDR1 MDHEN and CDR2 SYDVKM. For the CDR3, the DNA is TGTGCCAGCAGTTTATTAGGGGGGAACACTGAAGCTTTCTTT. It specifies CASSLLGGNTEAFF.

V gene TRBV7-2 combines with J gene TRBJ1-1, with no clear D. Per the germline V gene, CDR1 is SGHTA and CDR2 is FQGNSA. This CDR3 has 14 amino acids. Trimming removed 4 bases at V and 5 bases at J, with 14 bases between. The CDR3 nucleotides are TGTGCCAGCAGCTCCTTTGCGGGAGGGACTGAAGCTTTCTTT. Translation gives CASSSFAGGTEAFF. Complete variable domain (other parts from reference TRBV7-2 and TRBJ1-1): GAGVSQSPSNKVTEKGKDVELRCDPISGHTALYWYRQSLGQGLEFLIYFQGNSAPDKSGLPSDRFSAERTGGSVSTLTIQRTQQEDSAVYLCASSSFAGGTEAFFGQGTRLTVV.

Here the CDR3 reads CASSTGTGIFGIKNTEAFF. CDR3 nucleotide sequence: TGTGCCAGTAGTACCGGGACAGGGATCTTTGGTATCAAGAACACTGAAGCTTTCTTT. The rearrangement uses TRBV19 and TRBJ1-1; 9 nucleotides agree with TRBD1. Trimming removed 4 bases from V and 1 base from J; junction bases left unmatched: 16. Germline lookup yields CDR1 LNHDA and CDR2 SQIVND (reference sequence). The CDR3 sequence is 19 residues long.

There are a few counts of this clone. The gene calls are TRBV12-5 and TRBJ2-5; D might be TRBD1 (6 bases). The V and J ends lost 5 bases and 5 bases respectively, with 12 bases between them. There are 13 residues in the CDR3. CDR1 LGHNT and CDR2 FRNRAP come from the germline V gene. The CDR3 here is CASGQDRGETQYF. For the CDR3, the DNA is TGTGCTAGTGGTCAGGACAGAGGCGAGACCCAGTACTTC.

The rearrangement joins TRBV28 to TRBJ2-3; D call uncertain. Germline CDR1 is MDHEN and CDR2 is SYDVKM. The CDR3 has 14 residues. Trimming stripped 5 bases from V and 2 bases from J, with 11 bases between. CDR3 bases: TGTGCCAGCAGTCGCCTACAAGTCACAGATACGCAGTATTTT. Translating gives CASSRLQVTDTQYF. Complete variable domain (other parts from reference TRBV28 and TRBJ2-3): DVKVTQSSRYLVKRTGEKVFLECVQDMDHENMFWYRQDPGLGLRLIYFSYDVKMKEKGDIPEGYSVSREKKERFSLILESASTNQTSMYLCASSRLQVTDTQYFGPGTRLTVL.

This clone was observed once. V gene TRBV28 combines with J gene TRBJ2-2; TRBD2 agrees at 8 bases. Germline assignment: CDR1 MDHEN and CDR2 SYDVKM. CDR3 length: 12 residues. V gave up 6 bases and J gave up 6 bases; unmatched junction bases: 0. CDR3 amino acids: CASRRGAGELFF. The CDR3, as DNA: TGTGCCAGCAGGCGGGGGGCCGGGGAGCTGTTTTTT.

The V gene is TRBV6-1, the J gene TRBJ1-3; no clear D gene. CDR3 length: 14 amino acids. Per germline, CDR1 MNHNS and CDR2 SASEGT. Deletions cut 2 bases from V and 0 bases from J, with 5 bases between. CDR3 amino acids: CASSEQGSGNTIYF. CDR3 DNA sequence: TGTGCCAGCAGTGAACAAGGCTCTGGAAACACCATATATTTT.

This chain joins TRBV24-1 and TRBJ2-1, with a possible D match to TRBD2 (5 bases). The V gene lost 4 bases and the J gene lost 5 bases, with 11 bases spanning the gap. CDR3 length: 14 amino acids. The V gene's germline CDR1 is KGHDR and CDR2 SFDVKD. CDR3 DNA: TGTGCCACCAGTGAATCAGCCGGGAACAATGAGCAGTTCTTC. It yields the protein CATSESAGNNEQFF.

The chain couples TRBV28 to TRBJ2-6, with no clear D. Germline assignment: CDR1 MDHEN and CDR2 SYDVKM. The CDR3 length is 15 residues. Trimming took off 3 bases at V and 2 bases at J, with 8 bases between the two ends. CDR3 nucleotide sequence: TGTGCCAGCAGTTTCCGACAAGCTGGGGCCAACGTCCTGACTTTC. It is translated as CASSFRQAGANVLTF.

The chain's CDR3 is CASSGTVMNTEAFF. The CDR3, as DNA: TGTGCCAGCAGCGGGACAGTTATGAACACTGAAGCTTTCTTT. V and J are TRBV9 and TRBJ1-1; weak D call: TRBD1 (6 bases). Germline CDR1 SGDLS, CDR2 YYNGEE. The V end was cut by 3 bases, the J end by 0 bases, with 9 bases between. The CDR3 has 14 residues.

The CDR3 sequence: CALTSGRAGEQFF. In DNA, the CDR3 is TGTGCCTTAACTAGCGGGAGGGCGGGCGAGCAGTTCTTC. The V gene is TRBV30, the J gene TRBJ2-1; 13 bases line up with TRBD2. Germline V gene lookup returns CDR1 GTSNPN and CDR2 SVGIG (reference sequence). The trim removed 7 bases at V and 10 bases at J, leaving 7 bases unmatched. This CDR3 spans 13 amino acids.

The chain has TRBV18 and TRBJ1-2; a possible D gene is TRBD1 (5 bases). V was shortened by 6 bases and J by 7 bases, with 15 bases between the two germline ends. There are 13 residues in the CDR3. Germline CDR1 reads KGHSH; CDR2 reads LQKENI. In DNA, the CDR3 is TGTGCCAGCTCGGGGAGCGACAGCCGTGGCTACACCTTC. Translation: CASSGSDSRGYTF.

CDR3 amino acids: CASSLGNTIYF. The CDR3 DNA is TGTGCCAGCAGTTTAGGAAACACCATATATTTT. The genes are TRBV2 and TRBJ1-3; D gene unclear. Germline CDR1 SNHLY, CDR2 FYNNEI. CDR3 length: 11 residues. V lost 5 bases, J lost 4 bases, and 3 bases lay in between.

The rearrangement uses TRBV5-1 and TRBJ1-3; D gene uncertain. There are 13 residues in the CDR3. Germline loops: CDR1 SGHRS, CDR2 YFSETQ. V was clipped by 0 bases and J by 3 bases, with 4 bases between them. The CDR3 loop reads CASSLADGNTIYF. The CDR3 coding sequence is TGCGCCAGCAGCTTGGCCGATGGAAACACCATATATTTT.